This TCR beta chain was documented in a study of blood T cells in healthy people across ages. With a J-beta primer mix and a sample-barcoded 5' primer, a second PCR ran 7 to 11 cycles. MiXCR, applied by TCRdb to the 5' RACE reads, yields one record per CDR3 protein. The data contain around 990,000 distinct CDR3 sequences, roughly a quarter of them singletons. The CDR3 sequence is 17 residues long. The V gene end was trimmed by 2 bases and the J gene end by 7 bases; junction bases not matched to a gene: 10. In its sample, this clonotype was seen a few times. These same data were also listed under a study on T cells of mothers and their children. That work adds: Every mother produced more than 10 million TCR beta CDR3 reads, whereas every child provided around 3 million.

The sequenced material came from blood. The clonotype was recovered from a girl aged 2 to 9 in good health. The J gene is TRBJ1-4, the V gene TRBV12-3 or TRBV12-4; 10 bases agree with TRBD1. The CDR3 spells CASSLQTGGAGSEKLFF. Here the CDR3 DNA reads TGTGCCAGCAGTTTACAGACAGGGGGCGCGGGTAGTGAAAAACTGTTTTTT.